This entry lists 29 T cell receptor beta chains sequenced from one sample in a study of beta chain features in type 1 diabetes. Expressed TCRB transcripts were sequenced because the entire RNA isolate underwent reverse transcription. Here immunoSEQ multiplex PCR was the method, and the copy in TCRdb shows in-frame clones only, minus some. The sample lists approximately 150,000 clones, roughly 10% occurring once. Sample: naive CD4+ T cells from blood. These receptors originate from a man aged 18-30 years in good health.

This clone has a handful of counts. V gene TRBV5-1 combines with J gene TRBJ1-4; 8 bases map to TRBD1. The germline gives CDR1 SGHRS, CDR2 YFSETQ. Germline trimming cut 4 bases from V and 8 bases from J; bases unmatched to any gene: 10. This CDR3 is 15 amino acids long. The CDR3: CASSPGQGRSEKLFF. DNA of the CDR3: TGCGCCAGCAGCCCCGGACAGGGACGGAGCGAAAAACTGTTTTTT.

J is TRBJ2-3 and V is TRBV5-1; weak D call: TRBD1 (6 bases). The V gene lost 5 bases and the J gene lost 0 bases, with 13 bases spanning the gap. The CDR3 is made up of 15 amino acids. CDR1 is SGHRS, CDR2 YFSETQ, per germline. For the CDR3, the DNA is TGCGCCAGCAGACCGGACAGCACTAGCACAGATACGCAGTATTTT. As protein: CASRPDSTSTDTQYF.

The chain joins TRBV7-6 to TRBJ2-3; 12 nucleotides match TRBD2. CDR1 SGHVS and CDR2 FNYEAQ come from the germline V gene. The CDR3 is made up of 13 amino acids. Trimming at V came to 10 bases and at J to 5 bases, leaving 4 bases not matched to a gene. The CDR3 here is CATKTSGGDTQYF. Written as DNA, the CDR3 is TGTGCCACCAAGACTAGCGGGGGAGATACGCAGTATTTT.

The genes are TRBV5-4 and TRBJ2-7, with a possible D match to TRBD1 (6 bases). Germline CDR1 is SGHNT and CDR2 is YYREEE (reference sequence). The CDR3 runs to 15 residues. The V and J ends lost 2 bases and 0 bases respectively, with 12 bases between them. DNA of the CDR3: TGTGCCAGCAGCTTAACCGGGACATACTCCTACGAGCAGTACTTC. Translation gives CASSLTGTYSYEQYF.

This clone was counted between two and nine times. This rearrangement joins TRBV27 to TRBJ1-1; D is possibly TRBD1 (5 bases). V dropped 5 bases and J dropped 3 bases, with 13 bases sitting between them. CDR3 length: 14 residues. Per germline, CDR1 MNHEY and CDR2 SMNVEV (reference sequence). The CDR3 here is CASSGSGGYTEAFF. The CDR3 nucleotides are TGTGCCAGCAGTGGATCGGGGGGATACACTGAAGCTTTCTTT.

This clone came up a few times. The V and J genes are TRBV12-5 and TRBJ2-3, with D uncertain. This CDR3 spans 16 amino acids. Germline values: CDR1 LGHNT, CDR2 FRNRAP. With 0 bases removed from V and 1 base from J, the gap between germline ends came to 11 bases. CDR3 sequence (DNA): TGTGCTAGTGGTTTGGTACTGGGCGATGGCACAGATACGCAGTATTTT. Protein: CASGLVLGDGTDTQYF.

This clone showed up just a few times. The chain carries TRBV6-1 and TRBJ2-7; 10 positions agree with TRBD1. The CDR3 has 12 residues. V gave up 10 bases and J gave up 3 bases; unmatched junction bases: 3. In germline, CDR1 is MNHNS, CDR2 SASEGT. The CDR3 DNA follows: TGTGCCACCCGGGACAGGGGCTACGAGCAGTACTTC. Amino acid sequence: CATRDRGYEQYF.

This clone was detected ten times or more. The chain is built from TRBV4-3 and TRBJ1-5; D is unclear. This CDR3 has 15 residues. Germline V CDR1 and CDR2: LGHNA, YSLEER. Trimming took off 2 bases at V and 3 bases at J, with 11 bases between the two ends. CDR3 sequence reads: CASSQPYRSNQPQHF. The CDR3 nucleotides read TGCGCCAGCAGCCAACCTTACAGATCCAATCAGCCCCAGCATTTT.

The chain is built from TRBV28 and TRBJ1-2; the D is unclear. The germline V and J ends were trimmed by 7 bases and 4 bases, with 25 bases remaining between them. This CDR3 is 17 amino acids long. Per the germline V gene, CDR1 is MDHEN and CDR2 is SYDVKM. The CDR3 bases are TGTGCCAGCAATTCGGCCTCCGCGAGGGAGACGGTCTATGGCTACACCTTC. Residues: CASNSASARETVYGYTF.

This clone was picked up a small number of times. The chain recombines TRBV10-3 with TRBJ2-3; 7 nucleotides align to TRBD1. From germline, CDR1 is ENHRY and CDR2 SYGVKD. This CDR3 comprises 16 residues. V lost 6 bases and J lost 0; bases outside the gene matches: 9. The CDR3 sequence is CAIRRQGFSSTDTQYF. CDR3 DNA sequence: TGTGCCATCAGGAGACAGGGCTTTTCTAGCACAGATACGCAGTATTTT.

The chain employs TRBV27 and TRBJ1-3, with unresolved D. V was shortened by 4 bases and J by 0 bases, with 4 bases between the two germline ends. The CDR3 runs to 13 residues. Germline V gives CDR1 MNHEY, CDR2 SMNVEV (reference sequence). Here the CDR3 reads CASSSNSGNTIYF. The CDR3 coding sequence is TGTGCCAGCAGTTCCAACTCTGGAAACACCATATATTTT.

The chain recombines TRBV18 with TRBJ2-7; weak D call: TRBD1 (6 bases). The CDR3 is 13 amino acids. Per germline, CDR1 KGHSH and CDR2 LQKENI. The ends were cut back, 5 bases at V and 0 bases at J, with 8 bases in the middle. The DNA of the CDR3 is TGTGCCAGCTCAAGGGACACCTCCTACGAGCAGTACTTC. The encoded protein is CASSRDTSYEQYF.

For the CDR3, the DNA is TGCGCCAGCAGGGCCCTAGCGGGGGGTACAGATACGCAGTATTTT. Protein sequence: CASRALAGGTDTQYF. This sequence joins TRBV5-1 and TRBJ2-3, with 11 bases aligning to TRBD2. Trimming took 5 bases from V and 3 from J; bases not matched to a gene: 5. The CDR3 is 15 amino acids. Germline assignment: CDR1 SGHRS and CDR2 YFSETQ.

The V and J genes are TRBV6-5 and TRBJ2-7; 7 bases map to TRBD1. With 2 bases clipped from V and 1 base from J, the junction kept 5 bases outside the gene matches. This CDR3 has 15 amino acids. Per germline, CDR1 MNHEY and CDR2 SVGAGI. DNA for the CDR3: TGTGCCAGCAGTTACGTCGGGACAGTATCCTACGAGCAGTACTTC. Protein: CASSYVGTVSYEQYF.

In this sample, this clone turned up a few times. The rearrangement joins TRBV11-2 to TRBJ2-5, with 8 positions matching TRBD2. CDR3 size: 17 residues. The junction had 16 bases not matched to a gene; V was cut back by 5 bases and J by 5 bases. Germline CDR1 SGHAT, CDR2 FQNNGV. The CDR3 DNA reads as TGTGCCAGCAGCCGACAATCTTTAGCGGGGTTCAGGGAGACCCAGTACTTC. Protein: CASSRQSLAGFRETQYF.

This clone occurred a few times. The genes are TRBV25-1 and TRBJ2-1, with 8 nucleotides matching TRBD2. J lost 10 bases, V lost 7 bases, and 15 bases had no gene match. Looked up from germline, CDR1 is MGHDK and CDR2 is SYGVNS. This CDR3 has 15 amino acids. The CDR3 spells CASTPAGAPQQEQFF. The DNA for the CDR3 is TGTGCCAGCACCCCAGCGGGGGCCCCACAACAAGAGCAGTTCTTC.

The chain carries TRBV30 and TRBJ1-2; D might be TRBD1 (5 bases). Germline loops: CDR1 GTSNPN, CDR2 SVGIG (reference sequence). With 2 bases removed from V and 2 bases from J, the gap between germline ends came to 9 bases. The CDR3 totals 13 residues. The CDR3 sequence: CAWSLDSNYGYTF. As DNA, the CDR3 is TGTGCCTGGAGTCTCGACAGCAACTATGGCTACACCTTC.

This clone was seen only a few times. The V call is TRBV7-9, the J call TRBJ1-6; TRBD1 agrees at 8 bases. This CDR3 is built from 15 residues. Germline V gene lookup returns CDR1 SEHNR and CDR2 FQNEAQ (reference sequence). V shed 3 bases, J shed 7 bases, and the junction held 5 bases outside the gene matches. CDR3 bases: TGTGCCAGCAGCTTCGGACAGGGAAGAAATTCACCCCTCCACTTT. This translates into CASSFGQGRNSPLHF.

This chain connects TRBV7-6 to TRBJ2-1, with 10 bases that match TRBD1. V dropped 3 bases and J dropped 10; count of bases not matched to a gene: 9. CDR1 is SGHVS, CDR2 FNYEAQ, per germline. This CDR3 has 15 residues. The CDR3 coding sequence is TGTGCCAGCAGCTTTTCCGGACAGGGGGAAGGGGAGCAGTTCTTC. It is translated as CASSFSGQGEGEQFF.

This clone was counted between two and nine times. The chain recombines TRBV18 with TRBJ2-7, with 11 bases fitting TRBD2. Germline V gene sequence: CDR1 KGHSH, CDR2 LQKENI. V shed 4 bases and J 3 bases; nucleotides not matched to a gene: 5. The CDR3 spans 15 residues. As DNA, the CDR3 is TGTGCCAGCTCACAAAAGACTAGCGGGGACTACGAGCAGTACTTC. This encodes CASSQKTSGDYEQYF.

The V and J genes are TRBV7-2 and TRBJ2-1; unclear D gene. Trimming left V 5 bases short and J 7 bases short, with 12 bases between. Germline CDR1 is SGHTA and CDR2 is FQGNSA. The CDR3 is 13 amino acids. Here the CDR3 reads CASSTLDKNEQFF. The CDR3 DNA is TGTGCCAGCAGCACCCTCGACAAAAATGAGCAGTTCTTC.

This clone was detected ten times or more. The chain employs TRBV29-1 and TRBJ1-5; no definite D call. The germline gives CDR1 SQVTM, CDR2 ANQGSEA. This CDR3 has 12 amino acids. V lost 7 bases and J lost 4, with 11 bases in between. The CDR3 region has the DNA TGCAGCGCGGCGGCACGGAATCAGCCCCAGCATTTT. It codes for CSAAARNQPQHF.

A few counts support this clone. The chain links TRBV19 to TRBJ2-7, with D tentatively TRBD1 (5 bases). The CDR3 extends over 15 amino acids. The V and J ends lost 7 bases and 0 bases respectively, with 16 bases between them. Looked up from germline, CDR1 is LNHDA and CDR2 is SQIVND (reference sequence). The CDR3 spells CASNPDTRSSYEQYF. DNA of the CDR3: TGTGCCAGTAACCCGGACACTCGAAGCTCCTACGAGCAGTACTTC.

CDR3 bases: TGTGCCAGCAGTTACCAGGGAACCTACGAGCAGTACTTC. It codes for CASSYQGTYEQYF. The chain links TRBV6-6 to TRBJ2-7; tentative D call: TRBD1 (5 bases). Germline V gene data show CDR1 as MNHNY and CDR2 as SVGAGI (reference sequence). Trimming left V 2 bases short and J 2 bases short, with 7 bases between. The CDR3 runs 13 residues.

As concerns this clone: No DNA is shown, since the ends of the CDR3 on it are uncertain; the CDR3 is the one TCRdb lists. This chain links TRBV5-1 with TRBJ2-2; the D call TRBD2 from the table was never checked on the DNA. Including both end residues, the CDR3 is 15 amino acids long. The germline V gene has CDR1 SGHRS and CDR2 YFSETQ. The CDR3 region is CASRCWPLPPGSCFF.

At least ten counts were recorded for this clone. The chain has TRBV7-9 and TRBJ2-2, with 7 nucleotides matching TRBD1. Per germline, CDR1 SEHNR and CDR2 FQNEAQ (reference sequence). Trimming took 5 bases from V and 0 from J; bases not matched to a gene: 3. The CDR3 length is 15 residues. The CDR3 sequence is CASSRGTANTGELFF. In nucleotides, the CDR3 is TGTGCCAGCAGCAGAGGGACAGCGAACACCGGGGAGCTGTTTTTT.

The V call is TRBV5-1, the J call TRBJ1-3; D is possibly TRBD1 (6 bases). This CDR3 contains 15 residues. Deletions cut 4 bases from V and 4 bases from J, with 15 bases between. From germline, CDR1 is SGHRS and CDR2 YFSETQ. The CDR3 spells CASSTTGAFGNTIYF. As DNA, the CDR3 is TGCGCCAGCAGCACGACAGGCGCCTTCGGAAACACCATATATTTT. The variable domain in full, with the rest retrieved from reference TRBV5-1 and TRBJ1-3, is KAGVTQTPRYLIKTRGQQVTLSCSPISGHRSVSWYQQTPGQGLQFLFEYFSETQRNKGNFPGRFSGRQFSNSRSEMNVSTLELGDSALYLCASSTTGAFGNTIYFGEGSWLTVV.

Here the CDR3 reads CASSLSGGVVDTQYF. For the CDR3, the DNA is TGCGCCAGCAGCCTGAGCGGGGGGGTCGTAGATACGCAGTATTTT. This chain uses TRBV4-1 with TRBJ2-3; 10 nucleotides match TRBD2. V lost 4 bases and J lost 5; bases outside the gene matches: 6. Germline values: CDR1 MGHRA, CDR2 YSYEKL. The CDR3 loop spans 15 amino acids.

The chain employs TRBV27 and TRBJ2-7, with unresolved D. Germline assignment: CDR1 MNHEY and CDR2 SMNVEV (reference sequence). With 4 bases removed from V and 1 base from J, the gap between germline ends came to 5 bases. There are 12 residues in the CDR3. As DNA, the CDR3 is TGTGCCAGCAGTTCCTCGTCCTACGAGCAGTACTTC. Translation gives CASSSSSYEQYF.